These 29 T cell receptor beta chains were all obtained from the same sample, sequenced in a study of cytomegalovirus exposure and HLA in healthy donors (dated by TCRdb to 2017 to 2019). The library relied on the immunoSEQ multiplex PCR assay. A mixture of 60 forward primers for TCR Vbeta segments and 13 reverse primers for TCR Jbeta segments was used in the multiplex PCR. Not all clones reach the TCRdb copy of this immuneACCESS table, which keeps in-frame sequences only. Checked studies attribute under half of the gap to unresolved V genes and leave the rest unexplained. The sample has around 42,000 clones on record. The biggest ten clones account for over 1% of the sample. Sample: PBMCs. Receptors originate from a man in his thirties or forties in good health and CMV-seronegative.

The gene calls are TRBV18 and TRBJ2-3; 10 bases align to TRBD1. Looked up from germline, CDR1 is KGHSH and CDR2 is LQKENI. With 3 bases clipped from V and 3 bases from J, the junction kept 3 bases outside the gene matches. This CDR3 is built from 15 residues. DNA for the CDR3: TGTGCCAGCTCACCGACAGGGGGCTCGACAGATACGCAGTATTTT. Translated, it gives CASSPTGGSTDTQYF.

This chain links TRBV9 with TRBJ2-3; a possible D gene is TRBD1 (5 bases). The CDR3 extends over 15 amino acids. Germline CDR1 SGDLS, CDR2 YYNGEE. V was shortened by 2 bases and J by 6 bases, with 16 bases between the two germline ends. The CDR3 sequence: CASSVTSGLEDTQYF. Written as DNA, the CDR3 is TGTGCCAGCAGCGTGACGTCAGGGTTGGAGGATACGCAGTATTTT. The complete variable domain, with remaining parts taken from reference TRBV9 and TRBJ2-3, reads DSGVTQTPKHLITATGQRVTLRCSPRSGDLSVYWYQQSLDQGLQFLIQYYNGEERAKGNILERFSAQQFPDLHSELNLSSLELGDSALYFCASSVTSGLEDTQYFGPGTRLTVL.

The chain uses TRBV7-8 and TRBJ2-4, with D possibly matching TRBD2 (6 bases). V was shortened by 4 bases and J by 8 bases, with 18 bases between the two germline ends. This CDR3 has 15 amino acids. Germline V gene sequence: CDR1 SGHVS, CDR2 FQNEAQ. CDR3 amino acids: CASSSLGLKTDIQYF. CDR3 nucleotide sequence: TGTGCCAGCAGCTCTCTGGGACTCAAAACGGACATTCAGTACTTC.

The J gene is TRBJ2-1, the V gene TRBV6-5; tentative D call: TRBD2 (6 bases). The CDR3 is 15 amino acids. Deletions cut 4 bases from V and 2 bases from J, with 12 bases between. CDR1 and CDR2 (germline): MNHEY, SVGAGI. CDR3 loop: CASSLTSGPYNEQFF. CDR3 DNA sequence: TGTGCCAGCAGTTTGACTAGTGGCCCCTACAATGAGCAGTTCTTC.

The chain employs TRBV18 and TRBJ1-6, with 7 positions matching TRBD1. J was trimmed by 7 bases and V by 2 bases; bases with no gene match: 11. Germline lookup yields CDR1 KGHSH and CDR2 LQKENI. The length of the CDR3 is 17 residues. CDR3: CASSPARGTAFNSPLHF. DNA of the CDR3: TGTGCCAGCTCACCAGCCAGGGGGACAGCCTTCAATTCACCCCTCCACTTT.

The CDR3 is CASSKGLERDEFF. DNA of the CDR3: TGTGCCAGTAGTAAGGGACTAGAACGTGACGAGTTCTTC. The J gene is TRBJ2-1, the V gene TRBV19, with 8 bases identical to TRBD2. V shed 4 bases, J shed 14 bases, and the junction held 10 bases outside the gene matches. The length of the CDR3 is 13 residues. The germline V gene has CDR1 LNHDA and CDR2 SQIVND (reference sequence).

The rearrangement joins TRBV7-8 to TRBJ1-5; 7 bases map to TRBD1. The CDR3 consists of 16 residues. The germline V gene encodes CDR1 SGHVS and CDR2 FQNEAQ. V dropped 3 bases and J dropped 0; count of bases not matched to a gene: 5. This CDR3 is CASSFDRAYSNQPQHF. The CDR3 region has the DNA TGTGCCAGCAGCTTTGACAGGGCGTATAGCAATCAGCCCCAGCATTTT.

V and J are TRBV7-2 and TRBJ2-7; D is perhaps TRBD2 (7 bases). The germline gives CDR1 SGHTA, CDR2 FQGNSA. V was clipped by 5 bases and J by 5 bases, with 28 bases between them. This CDR3 region has 18 residues. CDR3 nucleotides: TGTGCCAGCAGCCAAAGAAGCTGGTCCAGCGGGACAATTAACGAGCAGTACTTC. Its translation: CASSQRSWSSGTINEQYF.

The gene calls are TRBV18 and TRBJ1-2; a possible D gene is TRBD1 (5 bases). The length of the CDR3 is 14 residues. V was trimmed by 2 bases and J by 4 bases, leaving 11 bases between them. Germline CDR1 KGHSH, CDR2 LQKENI. CDR3 nucleotide sequence: TGTGCCAGCTCACCAGACAGCGCTCTCTATGGCTACACCTTC. Translation: CASSPDSALYGYTF.

V gene TRBV18 combines with J gene TRBJ2-1; D might be TRBD1 (5 bases). The CDR3 is 15 amino acids. Germline-derived CDR1 and CDR2 are KGHSH and LQKENI. Trimming shortened V by 3 bases and J by 5 bases, and 14 bases separated the two germline ends. The CDR3 spells CASSPLGHDNNEQFF. The CDR3, as DNA: TGTGCCAGCTCACCCCTAGGACACGACAACAATGAGCAGTTCTTC.

The gene calls are TRBV7-2 and TRBJ2-3, with D perhaps matching TRBD2 (5 bases). Deletions cut 6 bases from V and 0 bases from J, with 10 bases between. The CDR3 covers 14 residues. Germline loops: CDR1 SGHTA, CDR2 FQGNSA. The CDR3 coding sequence is TGTGCCAGCAGGCCCCCGGGGAGCACAGATACGCAGTATTTT. It translates to CASRPPGSTDTQYF.

V is TRBV11-2 and J is TRBJ2-3; unclear D gene. V was pared by 5 bases and J by 6 bases, with 12 bases between. The CDR3 is 13 amino acids. Per germline, CDR1 SGHAT and CDR2 FQNNGV. CDR3 amino acids: CASSRTTWDTQYF. The CDR3 DNA reads as TGTGCCAGCAGCCGAACAACGTGGGATACGCAGTATTTT.

The rearrangement uses TRBV6-5 and TRBJ2-7; TRBD1 aligns across 10 bases. CDR1 is MNHEY, CDR2 SVGAGI, per germline. This CDR3 region has 14 residues. Trimming cost V 6 bases and J 3 bases; bases outside gene matches: 5. CDR3 protein: CASSRTGGNYEQYF. The CDR3 DNA is TGTGCCAGCAGCCGGACAGGGGGTAACTACGAGCAGTACTTC.

The genes are TRBV7-9 and TRBJ2-7; TRBD2 matches 14 bases. V was pared by 5 bases and J by 5 bases, with 5 bases of the junction left unmatched. The CDR3 contains 15 residues. In germline, CDR1 is SEHNR, CDR2 FQNEAQ (reference sequence). CDR3 in amino acids: CASSPRLAGGDEQYF. The CDR3 nucleotides read TGTGCCAGCAGCCCCAGACTAGCGGGAGGGGACGAGCAGTACTTC.

The chain couples TRBV7-2 to TRBJ2-5; 7 bases are shared with TRBD2. The V and J ends lost 0 bases and 2 bases, in that order; junction bases with no gene match: 3. Germline loops: CDR1 SGHTA, CDR2 FQGNSA. The CDR3 covers 15 residues. CDR3 sequence reads: CASSLAGRGQETQYF. CDR3 nucleotide sequence: TGTGCCAGCAGCTTAGCGGGGAGGGGTCAAGAGACCCAGTACTTC.

This chain links TRBV5-4 with TRBJ1-5, with no clear D. The CDR3 totals 13 residues. Trimming removed 4 bases at V and 3 bases at J, with 8 bases between. The germline V gene encodes CDR1 SGHNT and CDR2 YYREEE (reference sequence). CDR3 nucleotide sequence: TGTGCCAGCAGCGCAGATATCAATCAGCCCCAGCATTTT. Protein product: CASSADINQPQHF.

The genes are TRBV4-1 and TRBJ2-2; TRBD1 matches at 8 bases. This CDR3 has 18 residues. Germline CDR1 is MGHRA and CDR2 is YSYEKL. V shed 3 bases, J shed 3 bases, and the junction held 12 bases outside the gene matches. The CDR3 loop reads CASSQVIDRGLDTGELFF. CDR3 sequence (DNA): TGCGCCAGCAGCCAGGTCATCGACAGGGGCCTGGACACCGGGGAGCTGTTTTTT.

CDR3 protein: CASSPSSYNSPLHF. The DNA for the CDR3 is TGTGCCAGCTCACCGAGCTCCTATAATTCACCCCTCCACTTT. V usage is TRBV18 and J usage is TRBJ1-6, with D unclear. Trimming cost V 3 bases and J 0 bases, with 3 bases left between them. Germline V CDR1 and CDR2: KGHSH, LQKENI. The CDR3 is 14 amino acids.

The chain recombines TRBV29-1 with TRBJ1-5; the match to TRBD1 covers 9 bases. The CDR3 has 13 residues. After removal of 4 bases from V and 9 bases from J, the junction contained 7 bases not matched to a gene. Germline lookup yields CDR1 SQVTM and CDR2 ANQGSEA. The CDR3 is CSVGTGEDGPQHF. The CDR3 DNA sequence: TGCAGCGTTGGGACAGGGGAGGACGGGCCCCAGCATTTT.

The rearrangement links TRBV5-5 to TRBJ2-7; 14 bases map to TRBD2. The V and J ends lost 4 bases and 3 bases, in that order; junction bases with no gene match: 12. The CDR3 is 18 amino acids. Germline assignment: CDR1 SGHKS and CDR2 YYEKEE (reference sequence). The CDR3 DNA reads as TGTGCCAGCAGCGTGGGACTAGCGGGAGACCCGCCCATCTACGAGCAGTACTTC. Its protein product is CASSVGLAGDPPIYEQYF.

The chain is built from TRBV7-2 and TRBJ2-5; 13 bases match TRBD2. The germline V gene encodes CDR1 SGHTA and CDR2 FQGNSA. The length of the CDR3 is 17 residues. Losses at the gene ends were 1 base for V and 7 bases for J; bases not matched to a gene: 9. The CDR3 loop reads CASSLEGGLAGLGTQYF. In nucleotides, the CDR3 is TGTGCCAGCAGCTTAGAGGGGGGACTAGCGGGATTGGGGACCCAGTACTTC.

V gene TRBV30 combines with J gene TRBJ2-1; D unclear. The V and J ends lost 3 bases and 0 bases respectively, with 6 bases between them. The CDR3 loop spans 13 amino acids. The germline V gene has CDR1 GTSNPN and CDR2 SVGIG (reference sequence). The CDR3 protein is CAWRASSYNEQFF. The DNA of the CDR3 is TGTGCCTGGAGGGCTAGCTCCTACAATGAGCAGTTCTTC. Supplemented by reference TRBV30 and TRBJ2-1, the full variable domain reads SQTIHQWPATLVQPVGSPLSLECTVEGTSNPNLYWYRQAAGRGLQLLFYSVGIGQISSEVPQNLSASRPQDRQFILSSKKLLLSDSGFYLCAWRASSYNEQFFGPGTRLTVL.

The rearrangement joins TRBV6-1 to TRBJ2-1, with D uncertain. Germline CDR1 reads MNHNS; CDR2 reads SASEGT. The CDR3 covers 12 residues. Trimming pared 2 bases from V and 6 bases from J, leaving 5 bases between. This CDR3 is CASSEWANEQFF. The CDR3 region has the DNA TGTGCCAGCAGTGAATGGGCCAATGAGCAGTTCTTC.

The CDR3 sequence: CASSLAQSYEQYF. For the CDR3, the DNA is TGTGCCAGCAGTTTGGCACAGAGCTACGAGCAGTACTTC. V gene TRBV27 combines with J gene TRBJ2-7; D gene ambiguous. The CDR3 length is 13 residues. V was clipped by 3 bases and J by 3 bases, with 9 bases between them. CDR1 and CDR2 from the germline V gene are MNHEY and SMNVEV (reference sequence).

The V gene is TRBV29-1, the J gene TRBJ2-5; TRBD2 aligns across 10 bases. The CDR3 totals 15 residues. Germline lookup yields CDR1 SQVTM and CDR2 ANQGSEA. The ends lost 4 bases at V and 4 bases at J; junction bases unmatched: 9. The CDR3 here is CSVGRASGSGETQYF. CDR3 in DNA: TGCAGCGTTGGGAGGGCTAGCGGGAGTGGAGAGACCCAGTACTTC.

The chain recombines TRBV5-1 with TRBJ1-2, with 7 bases identical to TRBD1. Trimming removed 3 bases from V and 2 bases from J; junction bases left unmatched: 7. In germline, CDR1 is SGHRS, CDR2 YFSETQ. The CDR3 contains 15 residues. CDR3 bases: TGCGCCAGCAGCTCTCAGGGGGAGATGAACTATGGCTACACCTTC. Translation gives CASSSQGEMNYGYTF.

J is TRBJ1-2 and V is TRBV25-1, with 7 bases that match TRBD1. This CDR3 is built from 15 residues. Germline assignment: CDR1 MGHDK and CDR2 SYGVNS. With 4 bases clipped from V and 4 bases from J, the junction kept 9 bases outside the gene matches. CDR3 loop: CASSAQNRGLYGYTF. CDR3 sequence (DNA): TGTGCCAGCAGTGCTCAAAACAGGGGCCTCTATGGCTACACCTTC.

DNA for the CDR3: TGTGCCAGCTCACGAGTCGGGGAGCTGTTTTTT. This codes for CASSRVGELFF. The chain couples TRBV18 to TRBJ2-2; D unresolved. The CDR3 is made up of 11 amino acids. Between the trimmed V and J ends, which lost 4 bases and 7 bases, there was a span of 4 bases. Germline CDR1 is KGHSH and CDR2 is LQKENI.

The chain uses TRBV6-5 and TRBJ2-1, with TRBD1 identical over 8 bases. Germline CDR1 reads MNHEY; CDR2 reads SVGAGI. CDR3 length: 13 amino acids. Trimming at V came to 4 bases and at J to 9 bases, leaving 5 bases not matched to a gene. The CDR3 DNA sequence: TGTGCCAGCAGTTCCTCACAGGGGGGTGAGCAGTTCTTC. Amino acids: CASSSSQGGEQFF.